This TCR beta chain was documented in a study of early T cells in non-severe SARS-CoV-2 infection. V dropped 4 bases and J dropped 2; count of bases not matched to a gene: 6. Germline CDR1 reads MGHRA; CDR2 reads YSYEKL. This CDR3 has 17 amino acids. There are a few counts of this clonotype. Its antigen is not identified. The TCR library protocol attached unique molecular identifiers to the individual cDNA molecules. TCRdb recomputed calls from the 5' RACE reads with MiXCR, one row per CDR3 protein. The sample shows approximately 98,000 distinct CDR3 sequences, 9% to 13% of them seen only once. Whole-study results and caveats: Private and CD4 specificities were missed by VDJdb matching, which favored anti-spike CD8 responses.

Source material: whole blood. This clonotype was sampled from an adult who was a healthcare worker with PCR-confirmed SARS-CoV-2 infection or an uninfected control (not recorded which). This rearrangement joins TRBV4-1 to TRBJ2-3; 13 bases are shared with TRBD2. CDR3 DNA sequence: TGCGCCAGCAGCCCGGGACTAGCGGGGACATACACAGATACGCAGTATTTT. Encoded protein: CASSPGLAGTYTDTQYF.